Presented here are 25 T cell receptor beta chains from one specimen sequenced in a study of cytomegalovirus exposure and HLA in healthy donors. Primers for the PCR totalled 60 Vbeta and 13 Jbeta. Measured with immunoSEQ multiplex PCR; TCRdb has only the in-frame clones, and not every one. This table has some 150,000 clones, 70% to 80% appearing once. The sequencing input was PBMCs. Receptors originate from a female donor in good health and CMV-seronegative.

The chain combines TRBV6-4 with TRBJ2-2; 12 nucleotides align to TRBD2. This CDR3 has 16 amino acids. V lost 4 bases to trimming and J lost 5 bases; unmatched junction nucleotides: 5. Germline V CDR1 and CDR2: MRHNA, SNTAGT. The CDR3 sequence: CASSVLAGGDTGELFF. In nucleotides, the CDR3 is TGTGCCAGCAGTGTACTAGCGGGGGGCGATACCGGGGAGCTGTTTTTT.

The chain employs TRBV7-6 and TRBJ2-7; 12 positions agree with TRBD1. The germline gives CDR1 SGHVS, CDR2 FNYEAQ. This CDR3 region has 17 residues. V lost 4 bases and J lost 2; bases outside the gene matches: 9. The CDR3 nucleotides are TGTGCCAGCAGCTCCGAGGTGGGGACAGGGGGCCCCTACGAGCAGTACTTC. This sequence encodes CASSSEVGTGGPYEQYF.

The CDR3 loop reads CASRGPPGGDGYTF. In nucleotides, the CDR3 is TGTGCCAGCAGAGGACCGCCGGGAGGGGATGGCTACACCTTC. The chain recombines TRBV2 with TRBJ1-2; perhaps TRBD1 as D (5 bases). Germline CDR1 and CDR2: SNHLY and FYNNEI. The length of the CDR3 is 14 residues. V lost 6 bases to trimming and J lost 6 bases, with 17 bases between them.

This chain connects TRBV9 to TRBJ1-5, with D unclear. This CDR3 region has 12 residues. The V and J ends lost 1 base and 6 bases respectively, with 5 bases between them. Germline V CDR1 and CDR2: SGDLS, YYNGEE. The CDR3 nucleotides are TGTGCCAGCAGCGTACCAGGTCAGCCCCAGCATTTT. Its translation is CASSVPGQPQHF.

V is TRBV6-5 and J is TRBJ2-7, with TRBD1 as a possible D gene (6 bases). The CDR3 consists of 15 residues. The V and J ends lost 4 bases and 4 bases respectively, with 17 bases between them. CDR1 is MNHEY, CDR2 SVGAGI, per germline. Here the CDR3 DNA reads TGTGCCAGCAGTTTCCCGGCAGGGGCATCGTACGAGCAGTACTTC. As protein: CASSFPAGASYEQYF.

The chain carries TRBV11-3 and TRBJ2-3; D is uncertain. The CDR3 contains 14 residues. The V and J ends lost 3 bases and 4 bases respectively, with 11 bases between them. Germline loops: CDR1 SGHNT, CDR2 YENEEA. The CDR3 region has the DNA TGTGCCAGCAGCTTCGGATCAGGCGCAGATACGCAGTATTTT. Translated, it gives CASSFGSGADTQYF.

The CDR3 sequence is CASSLGGNTGELFF. CDR3 nucleotide sequence: TGTGCCAGCAGCTTAGGAGGTAACACCGGGGAGCTGTTTTTT. The rearrangement uses TRBV11-2 and TRBJ2-2; D is undetermined. Germline assignment: CDR1 SGHAT and CDR2 FQNNGV. The CDR3 is made up of 14 amino acids. V was trimmed by 1 base and J by 2 bases, leaving 5 bases between them.

The chain joins TRBV25-1 to TRBJ2-5; 7 bases agree with TRBD2. The J call could be wrong; TRBJ2-7 is a better fit for the DNA end. The CDR3 is 16 amino acids. Germline CDR1 and CDR2: MGHDK and SYGVNS. CDR3 bases: TGTGCCAGCAGTGTGATTGTCCCGGGGGGCTCCTACGAGCAGTACTTC. Translating it yields CASSVIVPGGSYEQYF.

The chain has TRBV29-1 and TRBJ2-2; 7 bases agree with TRBD2. This CDR3 has 15 residues. V lost 4 bases, J lost 3 bases, and 8 bases stayed unmatched. Germline V CDR1 and CDR2: SQVTM, ANQGSEA. CDR3 DNA sequence: TGCAGCGTTGGAAGGGGACTATCAGACACCGGGGAGCTGTTTTTT. Its translation: CSVGRGLSDTGELFF.

V is TRBV7-3 and J is TRBJ2-7, with TRBD1 identical over 8 bases. The CDR3 spans 15 residues. Germline values: CDR1 SGHTA, CDR2 FQGTGA. The V and J ends lost 3 bases and 2 bases, in that order; junction bases with no gene match: 6. In DNA, the CDR3 is TGTGCCAGCAGCTTCGAGGGGACAGGTCCCTACGAGCAGTACTTC. Protein sequence: CASSFEGTGPYEQYF.

The genes are TRBV10-3 and TRBJ1-2, with D perhaps matching TRBD1 (6 bases). The V gene's germline CDR1 is ENHRY and CDR2 SYGVKD. The CDR3 loop spans 17 amino acids. V lost 6 bases and J lost 8, with 28 bases in between. CDR3 amino acids: CAISRGLDREELMGYTF. Here the CDR3 DNA reads TGTGCCATCAGCCGAGGTTTGGACAGAGAAGAGCTTATGGGCTACACCTTC.

The chain links TRBV5-6 to TRBJ1-2; 9 nucleotides match TRBD1. CDR1 is SGHDT, CDR2 YYEEEE, per germline. Trimming at V came to 5 bases and at J to 2 bases, leaving 4 bases not matched to a gene. The CDR3 runs to 14 residues. Here the CDR3 reads CASRRDRVNYGYTF. In DNA, the CDR3 is TGTGCCAGCAGACGGGACAGGGTGAACTATGGCTACACCTTC.

V usage is TRBV28 and J usage is TRBJ2-5; D gene uncertain. The length of the CDR3 is 11 residues. Germline V lookup: CDR1 MDHEN, CDR2 SYDVKM. Trimming left V 5 bases short and J 4 bases short, with 5 bases between. CDR3 nucleotide sequence: TGTGCCAGCAGTCCTCTAGAGACCCAGTACTTC. Its protein is CASSPLETQYF. Together with reference TRBV28 and TRBJ2-5, the CDR3 gives the full variable domain: DVKVTQSSRYLVKRTGEKVFLECVQDMDHENMFWYRQDPGLGLRLIYFSYDVKMKEKGDIPEGYSVSREKKERFSLILESASTNQTSMYLCASSPLETQYFGPGTRLLVL.

The CDR3 reads CASSVVAGGRDEQYF. The CDR3 DNA follows: TGTGCCAGCAGCGTAGTTGCGGGAGGACGGGACGAGCAGTACTTC. The rearrangement links TRBV9 to TRBJ2-7, with 8 positions matching TRBD2. V trimming: 0 bases; J trimming: 5 bases; junction bases outside the gene matches: 7. Germline V lookup: CDR1 SGDLS, CDR2 YYNGEE. CDR3 length: 15 amino acids.

This rearrangement joins TRBV14 to TRBJ2-7, with 8 bases aligning to TRBD1. CDR3 length equals 13 residues. V trimming: 2 bases; J trimming: 6 bases; junction bases outside the gene matches: 3. The germline gives CDR1 SGHDN, CDR2 FVKESK. This CDR3 reads CASSQLTGGEQYF. Written as DNA, the CDR3 is TGTGCCAGCAGCCAATTAACAGGGGGCGAGCAGTACTTC.

This clone was found once. This rearrangement joins TRBV18 to TRBJ1-2; TRBD1 matches 7 bases. CDR1 and CDR2 from the germline V gene are KGHSH and LQKENI. The V gene end was trimmed by 3 bases and the J gene end by 8 bases; junction bases not matched to a gene: 12. The CDR3 sequence is 15 residues long. The CDR3, as DNA: TGTGCCAGCTCACCCGTCGAGGGGGCCAGAGGCGGCTACACCTTC. Residues: CASSPVEGARGGYTF.

The chain recombines TRBV6-1 with TRBJ2-7, with 9 positions matching TRBD1. CDR1 and CDR2 from the germline V gene are MNHNS and SASEGT. This CDR3 is 15 amino acids long. Trimming cost V 2 bases and J 4 bases; bases outside gene matches: 6. In DNA, the CDR3 is TGTGCCAGCAGTGAATTCGGGACAGGGACTTACGAGCAGTACTTC. Residues: CASSEFGTGTYEQYF.

The chain employs TRBV7-3 and TRBJ1-3; 10 nucleotides align to TRBD1. CDR1 is SGHTA and CDR2 is FQGTGA in the germline V gene. This CDR3 region has 16 residues. Trimming took 1 base from V and 2 from J; bases not matched to a gene: 2. Written as DNA, the CDR3 is TGTGCCAGCAGCTTAATGGGACAGGGGACTGGAAACACCATATATTTT. Translated: CASSLMGQGTGNTIYF.

The V call is TRBV2, the J call TRBJ2-3; perhaps TRBD2 as D (7 bases). The CDR3 is 14 residues long. Trimming cost V 7 bases and J 2 bases, with 13 bases left between them. Germline assignment: CDR1 SNHLY and CDR2 FYNNEI. The CDR3 here is CASMKGGYTDTQYF. Written as DNA, the CDR3 is TGTGCCAGCATGAAGGGGGGGTACACAGATACGCAGTATTTT.

This clone was counted once. The J gene is TRBJ1-1, the V gene TRBV19, with D possibly TRBD1 on 5 matching bases. This CDR3 is built from 15 residues. Germline-derived CDR1 and CDR2 are LNHDA and SQIVND (reference sequence). The ends were cut back, 3 bases at V and 4 bases at J, with 15 bases in the middle. The CDR3 loop is CASSMPAGGRTEAFF. CDR3 DNA: TGTGCCAGTAGTATGCCCGCGGGGGGACGCACTGAAGCTTTCTTT.

V and J are TRBV6-1 and TRBJ2-1; the D gene is possibly TRBD2 (6 bases). The V gene's germline CDR1 is MNHNS and CDR2 SASEGT. This CDR3 is 13 amino acids long. Deletions cut 6 bases from V and 14 bases from J, with 20 bases between. The DNA for the CDR3 is TGTGCCAGCAGCTCTACACAGGACTACCGAAAGTTCTTC. Its protein product is CASSSTQDYRKFF.

The table lists this clone with a few counts. The chain couples TRBV10-1 to TRBJ2-7, with D possibly matching TRBD2 (5 bases). Germline V gives CDR1 WNHNN, CDR2 SYGVQD (reference sequence). CDR3 length: 14 amino acids. Between the trimmed V and J ends, which lost 4 bases and 5 bases, there was a span of 15 bases. DNA of the CDR3: TGCGCCAGCAGTGGTGGGGTCGAGGGCCACGAGCAGTACTTC. Translated, it gives CASSGGVEGHEQYF.

The genes are TRBV23-1 and TRBJ1-5, with 7 bases lining up with TRBD1. TRBV23-1 is known as an ORF, though its function is uncertain. Trimming cost V 1 base and J 2 bases; bases outside gene matches: 14. The CDR3 totals 19 residues. The chain's CDR3 is CASSQFHTPDRVGNQPQHF. The CDR3 DNA reads as TGCGCCAGCAGTCAATTTCACACCCCCGACAGGGTTGGCAATCAGCCCCAGCATTTT.

The chain carries TRBV29-1 and TRBJ1-4; D is ambiguous. The CDR3 sequence is 13 residues long. Germline V gene data show CDR1 as SQVTM and CDR2 as ANQGSEA. V was trimmed by 3 bases and J by 6 bases, leaving 11 bases between them. CDR3 protein: CSVESQPYEKLFF. The CDR3 DNA reads as TGCAGCGTTGAGTCACAGCCCTATGAAAAACTGTTTTTT.

This sequence joins TRBV5-6 and TRBJ1-1; perhaps TRBD1 as D (5 bases). Trimming left V 3 bases short and J 2 bases short, with 8 bases between. The CDR3 length is 13 residues. Germline assignment: CDR1 SGHDT and CDR2 YYEEEE. As DNA, the CDR3 is TGTGCCAGCAGCTACACAGGAAACACTGAAGCTTTCTTT. Its protein product is CASSYTGNTEAFF. Together with reference TRBV5-6 and TRBJ1-1, the CDR3 gives the full variable domain: DAGVTQSPTHLIKTRGQQVTLRCSPKSGHDTVSWYQQALGQGPQFIFQYYEEEERQRGNFPDRFSGHQFPNYSSELNVNALLLGDSALYLCASSYTGNTEAFFGQGTRLTVV.